The TCR beta chain under discussion was sequenced for a study of blood T cells in healthy people across ages. Those donating, healthy Caucasian individuals from Russia, were aged about 6 to 95. PBMCs were isolated at a quantity of at least 6.5 million per sample. Every sample gave at least 5.5 micrograms of total RNA when it was extracted. Germline V gives CDR1 SGHTA, CDR2 FQGNSA. The CDR3 is 18 residues long. With V trimmed by 0 bases and J by 2 bases, 11 bases remained unmatched. Broader study findings: It was held that diversity estimates obtained from one million T cells represented underestimates.

To note about this clonotype: Antigen: not known.

For the second PCR, which ran for about 7 to 11 cycles, a sample-barcoded 5' primer and a J-beta primer mix were used. In TCRdb, the 5' RACE reads were re-called with MiXCR into one record per CDR3 protein. Among roughly 800,000 distinct CDR3 sequences listed, roughly 60% were seen once. Specimen: blood. The rearrangement joins TRBV7-2 to TRBJ2-7; 9 bases agree with TRBD2. This receptor was identified in a man younger than 45 in good health. The CDR3 coding sequence is TGTGCCAGCAGCTTAGCGGTCCGCCATAGCGGGAGTCCCTACGAGCAGTACTTC. Translating it yields CASSLAVRHSGSPYEQYF.